This T cell receptor beta chain was sequenced in a study of cytomegalovirus exposure and HLA in healthy donors. The germline CDR1 and CDR2 sequences are SEHNR and FQNEAQ (reference sequence). V was trimmed by 2 bases and J by 6 bases, leaving 7 bases between them. The CDR3 loop spans 12 amino acids. This clone occurred once. What it binds is not known. Findings and limits, study-wide: Most TCR sequences proved rare, with some public TCRs found in many donors. The likely explanation for a cluster of highly shared sequence variants was sequencing artifact. Serostatus for CMV was the only available immune exposure information.

Primers for the PCR totalled 60 Vbeta and 13 Jbeta. Data came from immunoSEQ multiplex PCR; TCRdb stores just in-frame clones and leaves some out. The data show 76,000 or so clones, less than 80% seen once. The origin of this receptor is a woman in her thirties or forties in good health and CMV-seropositive. This chain uses TRBV7-9 with TRBJ1-1; possible D gene TRBD1, 5 bases. The sequencing input was PBMCs. The CDR3 nucleotides are TGTGCCAGCAGCTTACCAGGGTCTGAAGCTTTCTTT. Translating gives CASSLPGSEAFF. Full variable domain (remainder filled in from reference TRBV7-9 and TRBJ1-1): DTGVSQNPRHKITKRGQNVTFRCDPISEHNRLYWYRQTLGQGPEFLTYFQNEAQLEKSRLLSDRFSAERPKGSFSTLEIQRTEQGDSAMYLCASSLPGSEAFFGQGTRLTVV.